A selection of T cell receptor beta chains follows, all from one sample in a study of graft-versus-host responses after intestinal transplantation. Assay: immunoSEQ multiplex PCR; the TCRdb copy retains only in-frame clones and omits some. Of about 16,000 clones in the sample, roughly 80% are singletons; the top ten hold 15% to 20%. Specimen: ileum tissue, collected about 14 weeks after intestinal transplant. The receptors originated from a human patient who received an intestinal transplant, so some T cells may come from the graft donor. Each CDR3 is given with its conserved first and last residue.

j_call cdr3_length v_call cdr3_aa
TRBJ2-1 17 TRBV27 CASRDRVGRAVYNEQFF
TRBJ2-3 12 TRBV2 CASGRGEDTQYF
TRBJ2-1 12 TRBV19 CASSIGSNEQFF
TRBJ1-1 13 TRBV5-4 CATQQGRNTEAFF
TRBJ1-2 15 TRBV23-1 CASSPLRKGSYGYTF
TRBJ1-2 16 TRBV7-9 CASSLTGQGDIYGYTF
TRBJ2-5 17 TRBV28 CASSFSGGYVLRETQYF
TRBJ1-5 14 TRBV6-1 CASAEGQTNQPQHF
TRBJ2-7 16 TRBV4-1 CASSPHPDRRHYEQYF
TRBJ2-3 17 TRBV19 CASTEITGTGKADTQYF